Shown below are 19 T cell receptor beta chains from a single sample sequenced in a study of response to subunit inactivated influenza vaccine. One entry per CDR3 protein results from TCRdb running MiXCR on the RT-PCR reads. Altogether under 550,000 distinct CDR3 sequences are present, approximately 6.9% being singletons, with the ten largest covering about an eighth. Source: PBMCs from blood, taken less than 30 months after vaccination. The receptor source for this set is a man in his fifties or sixties who received an inactivated influenza vaccine.

This clonotype has only a few counts. The chain joins TRBV11-2 to TRBJ2-1; D not resolved. V lost 0 bases, J lost 9 bases, and 9 bases lay in between. The germline V gene has CDR1 SGHAT and CDR2 FQNNGV. The CDR3 extends over 13 amino acids. As DNA, the CDR3 is TGTGCCAGCAGCTTAGACCTAACAAGTGAGCAGTTCTTC. Amino acid sequence: CASSLDLTSEQFF.

The gene calls are TRBV20-1 and TRBJ2-7; TRBD1 or TRBD2 may be the D gene (6 bases each). This CDR3 comprises 14 residues. Germline CDR1 is DFQATT and CDR2 is SNEGSKA (reference sequence). Trimming took off 5 bases at V and 2 bases at J, with 16 bases between the two ends. DNA of the CDR3: TGCAGTGCTGGCAGCTGGCGGGACACCTACGAGCAGTACTTC. Protein product: CSAGSWRDTYEQYF.

The chain couples TRBV4-3 to TRBJ2-7; TRBD2 might be the D (5 bases). The CDR3 has 15 amino acids. The V gene's germline CDR1 is LGHNA and CDR2 YSLEER. V was clipped by 3 bases and J by 4 bases, with 16 bases between them. This CDR3 is CASSHLGSVGYEQYF. The CDR3 DNA sequence: TGCGCCAGCAGCCATTTGGGGAGCGTTGGATACGAGCAGTACTTC.

This clonotype occurred a few times. The genes are TRBV5-6 and TRBJ2-7; D is tentatively TRBD1 or TRBD2 (5 bases each). The V gene's germline CDR1 is SGHDT and CDR2 YYEEEE. Trimming took off 0 bases at V and 0 bases at J, with 13 bases between the two ends. This CDR3 contains 16 residues. As DNA, the CDR3 is TGTGCCAGCAGCTTGGGTGGGGGTACTCTCTCCTACGAGCAGTACTTC. Amino acid sequence: CASSLGGGTLSYEQYF.

This clonotype was seen ten or more times. This chain links TRBV20-1 with TRBJ2-3, with 7 positions matching TRBD2. There are 14 residues in the CDR3. Germline V CDR1 and CDR2: DFQATT, SNEGSKA (reference sequence). V was clipped by 3 bases and J by 1 base; unmatched bases: 4. CDR3 in DNA: TGCAGTGCTAGCAGACTAGCAGGCACAGATACGCAGTATTTT. Translation gives CSASRLAGTDTQYF.

This chain uses TRBV25-1 with TRBJ2-3; possibly TRBD1 for D (5 bases). The CDR3 consists of 11 residues. V dropped 11 bases and J dropped 6 bases, with 12 bases sitting between them. Germline CDR1 reads MGHDK; CDR2 reads SYGVNS. The DNA of the CDR3 is TGTGCCGGTCAACAGGAGGATACGCAGTATTTT. Translation gives CAGQQEDTQYF.

The DNA of the CDR3 is TGTGCCAGCAGTTTAGCCGGGACACCCCCGGACGGCACCTTC. Amino acid sequence: CASSLAGTPPDGTF. The chain has TRBV12-3 or TRBV12-4 and TRBJ1-2; TRBD1 is a possible D gene (6 bases). The CDR3 is 14 amino acids. V was shortened by 0 bases and J by 13 bases, with 18 bases between the two germline ends.

There are a few counts of this clonotype. V gene TRBV6-1 combines with J gene TRBJ1-6; possible D gene TRBD1, 5 bases. Germline lookup yields CDR1 MNHNS and CDR2 SASEGT. The V end lost 2 bases, the J end lost 1 base, and 9 bases lay between the germline ends. The CDR3 has 16 residues. The CDR3 region is CASSEIAGSYNSPLHF. As DNA, the CDR3 is TGTGCCAGCAGTGAAATCGCAGGGTCCTATAATTCACCCCTCCACTTT.

The rearrangement joins TRBV6-1 to TRBJ2-7, with 8 bases identical to TRBD1. The CDR3 length is 14 residues. Germline CDR1 is MNHNS and CDR2 is SASEGT. The V gene end was trimmed by 11 bases and the J gene end by 0 bases; junction bases not matched to a gene: 9. CDR3 amino acids: CARCRDRGSYEQYF. CDR3 DNA: TGTGCCCGCTGTAGAGACAGGGGCTCCTACGAGCAGTACTTC.

The chain combines TRBV12-3 or TRBV12-4 with TRBJ1-2, with no clear D. V lost 1 base and J 4 bases, leaving 10 bases between the germline ends. The CDR3 consists of 14 residues. CDR3 DNA sequence: TGTGCCAGCAGTTTAGGAGGGAGCGGCTATGGCTACACCTTC. Its translation: CASSLGGSGYGYTF.

This clonotype was counted between two and nine times. J is TRBJ1-2 and V is TRBV19, with 10 positions matching TRBD1. This CDR3 has 18 residues. CDR1 is LNHDA, CDR2 SQIVND, per germline (reference sequence). Trimming cost V 5 bases and J 4 bases; bases outside gene matches: 16. CDR3 amino acids: CASSPPGTGDFSSYGYTF. DNA of the CDR3: TGTGCCAGTAGTCCCCCCGGGACAGGGGATTTTTCATCCTATGGCTACACCTTC.

V usage is TRBV4-1 and J usage is TRBJ2-5, with 11 bases identical to TRBD1. The CDR3 contains 16 residues. Trimming removed 4 bases from V and 4 bases from J; junction bases left unmatched: 8. CDR1 and CDR2 from the germline V gene are MGHRA and YSYEKL. CDR3 protein: CASSRAGQGAGETQYF. CDR3 nucleotide sequence: TGCGCCAGCAGCCGCGCCGGACAGGGGGCCGGAGAGACCCAGTACTTC.

V and J are TRBV6-2 or TRBV6-3 and TRBJ2-2; D call uncertain. The V gene lost 4 bases and the J gene lost 4 bases, with 13 bases spanning the gap. The CDR3 contains 15 residues. Per germline, CDR1 MNHEY and CDR2 SVGEGT. This chain's CDR3 is CASSFRRGITGELFF. The CDR3 nucleotides read TGTGCCAGCAGTTTTAGGAGAGGAATCACCGGGGAGCTGTTTTTT.

This clonotype came up many times. This sequence joins TRBV6-1 and TRBJ1-2; no definite D call. CDR1 is MNHNS and CDR2 is SASEGT in the germline V gene. Trimming stripped 3 bases from V and 2 bases from J, with 7 bases between. The CDR3 contains 13 residues. The CDR3, as DNA: TGTGCCAGCAGTGATGGTGGGAACTATGGCTACACCTTC. Translated: CASSDGGNYGYTF.

This clonotype was counted at least ten times. The chain couples TRBV7-2 to TRBJ2-5; D is uncertain. CDR3 length: 15 amino acids. V was trimmed by 5 bases and J by 4 bases, leaving 17 bases between them. CDR1 is SGHTA and CDR2 is FQGNSA in the germline V gene. CDR3 residues: CASSRAYSFGETQYF. The CDR3 bases are TGTGCCAGCAGCCGCGCTTACAGTTTTGGAGAGACCCAGTACTTC.

This clonotype occurred a few times. The chain has TRBV6-1 and TRBJ1-5; D is undetermined. V was shortened by 8 bases and J by 4 bases, with 9 bases between the two germline ends. The germline V gene encodes CDR1 MNHNS and CDR2 SASEGT. The CDR3 totals 12 residues. CDR3 sequence: CASGLRNQPQHF. The CDR3 nucleotides are TGTGCCAGCGGGTTACGTAATCAGCCCCAGCATTTT.

This clonotype was counted a few times. The genes are TRBV5-8 and TRBJ2-7; 12 nucleotides align to TRBD2. V trimming: 3 bases; J trimming: 0 bases; junction bases outside the gene matches: 7. Per germline, CDR1 SGHTS and CDR2 YDEGEE. The CDR3 loop spans 17 amino acids. This CDR3 reads CASSSRTSGISSYEQYF. CDR3 DNA sequence: TGTGCCAGCAGCTCAAGGACTAGCGGGATAAGCTCCTACGAGCAGTACTTC.

In its sample, this clonotype was seen once. A much larger clone differs from this one at a single base, so this may be a read error. The chain recombines TRBV28 with TRBJ2-5; tentative D call: TRBD1 (7 bases). CDR1 and CDR2 from the germline V gene are MDHEN and SYDVKM. This CDR3 comprises 16 residues. The CDR3 DNA reads as TGTTCCAGCAGTTTATTCGGAGGGGGCGCGGGAGAGACCCAGTACTTC. Protein sequence: CSSSLFGGGAGETQYF.

The genes are TRBV5-5 and TRBJ2-5, with 7 positions matching TRBD1. J was trimmed by 5 bases and V by 4 bases; bases with no gene match: 8. The CDR3 extends over 14 amino acids. CDR1 is SGHKS, CDR2 YYEKEE, per germline (reference sequence). For the CDR3, the DNA is TGTGCCAGCAGCGCCTGGACAGGAGATGAGACCCAGTACTTC. Encoded protein: CASSAWTGDETQYF.